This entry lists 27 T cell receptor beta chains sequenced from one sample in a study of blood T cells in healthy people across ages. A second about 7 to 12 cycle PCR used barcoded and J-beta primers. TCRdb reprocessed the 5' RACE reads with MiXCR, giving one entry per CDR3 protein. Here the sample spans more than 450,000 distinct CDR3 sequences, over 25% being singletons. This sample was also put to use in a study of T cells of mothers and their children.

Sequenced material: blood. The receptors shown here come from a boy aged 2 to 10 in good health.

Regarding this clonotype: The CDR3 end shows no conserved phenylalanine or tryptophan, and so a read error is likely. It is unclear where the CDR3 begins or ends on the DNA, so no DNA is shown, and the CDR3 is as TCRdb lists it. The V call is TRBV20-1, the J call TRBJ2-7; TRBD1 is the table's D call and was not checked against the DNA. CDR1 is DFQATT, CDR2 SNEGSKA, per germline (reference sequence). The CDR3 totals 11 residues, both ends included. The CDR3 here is CSAYDRDRGTL.

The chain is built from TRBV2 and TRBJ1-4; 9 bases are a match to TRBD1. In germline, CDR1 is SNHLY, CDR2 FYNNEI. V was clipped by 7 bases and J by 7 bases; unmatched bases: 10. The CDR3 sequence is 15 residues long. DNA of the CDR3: TGTGCCAGCAATGATCGGACAGGGGCTATTGAAAAACTGTTTTTT. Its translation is CASNDRTGAIEKLFF.

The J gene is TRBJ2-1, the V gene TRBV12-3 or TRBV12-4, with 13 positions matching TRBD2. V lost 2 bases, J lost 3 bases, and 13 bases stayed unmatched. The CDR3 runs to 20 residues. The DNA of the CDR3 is TGTGCCAGCAGTTTAATTCCGAGGGGACTAGCGGGATCTGGCTACAATGAGCAGTTCTTC. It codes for CASSLIPRGLAGSGYNEQFF.

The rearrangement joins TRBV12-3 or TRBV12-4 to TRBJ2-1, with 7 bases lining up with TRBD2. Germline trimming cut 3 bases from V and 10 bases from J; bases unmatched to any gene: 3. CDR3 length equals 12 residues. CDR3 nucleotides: TGTGCCAGCAGTTTGGCGGGACTAGAGCAGTTCTTC. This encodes CASSLAGLEQFF.

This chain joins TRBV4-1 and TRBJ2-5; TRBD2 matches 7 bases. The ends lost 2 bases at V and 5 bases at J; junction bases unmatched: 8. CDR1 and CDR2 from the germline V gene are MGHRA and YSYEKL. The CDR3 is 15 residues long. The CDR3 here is CASSQLRETQETQYF. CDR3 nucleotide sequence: TGCGCCAGCAGCCAACTGCGGGAGACACAGGAGACCCAGTACTTC.

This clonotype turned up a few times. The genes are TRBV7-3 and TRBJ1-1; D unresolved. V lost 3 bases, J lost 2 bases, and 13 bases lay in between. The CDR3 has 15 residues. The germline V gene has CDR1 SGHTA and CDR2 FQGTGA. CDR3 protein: CASSLTPAGNTEAFF. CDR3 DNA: TGTGCCAGCAGCTTGACCCCGGCGGGAAACACTGAAGCTTTCTTT.

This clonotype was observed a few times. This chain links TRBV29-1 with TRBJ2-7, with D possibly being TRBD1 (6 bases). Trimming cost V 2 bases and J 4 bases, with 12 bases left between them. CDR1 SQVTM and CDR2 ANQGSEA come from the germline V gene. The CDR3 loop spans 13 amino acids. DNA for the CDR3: TGCAGCGTTGAAACGCAGGGGAAGTACGAGCAGTACTTC. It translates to CSVETQGKYEQYF.

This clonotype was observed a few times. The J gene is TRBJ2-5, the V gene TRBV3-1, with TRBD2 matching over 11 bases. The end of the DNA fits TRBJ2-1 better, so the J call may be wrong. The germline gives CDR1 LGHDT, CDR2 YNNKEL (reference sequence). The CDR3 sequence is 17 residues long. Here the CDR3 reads CASSQGGTLAGGNEQFF. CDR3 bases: TGTGCCAGCAGCCAAGGGGGGACGCTAGCGGGAGGCAATGAGCAGTTCTTC.

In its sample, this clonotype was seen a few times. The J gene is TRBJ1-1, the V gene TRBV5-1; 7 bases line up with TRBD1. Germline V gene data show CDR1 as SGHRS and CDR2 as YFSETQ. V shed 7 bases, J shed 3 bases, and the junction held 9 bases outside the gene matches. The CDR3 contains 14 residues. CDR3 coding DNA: TGCGCCAGCGTTCCCGACAGGGTGGACACTGAAGCTTTCTTT. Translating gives CASVPDRVDTEAFF.

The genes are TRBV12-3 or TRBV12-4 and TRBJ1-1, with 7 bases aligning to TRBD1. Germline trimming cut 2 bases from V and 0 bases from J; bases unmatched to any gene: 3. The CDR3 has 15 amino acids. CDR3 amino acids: CASSLQGGMNTEAFF. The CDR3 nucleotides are TGTGCCAGCAGTTTACAGGGGGGAATGAACACTGAAGCTTTCTTT.

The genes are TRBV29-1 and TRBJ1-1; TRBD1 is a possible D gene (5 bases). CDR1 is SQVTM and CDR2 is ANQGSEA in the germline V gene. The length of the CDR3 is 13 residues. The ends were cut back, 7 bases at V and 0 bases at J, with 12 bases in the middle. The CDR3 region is CSAGGRMNTEAFF. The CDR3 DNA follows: TGCAGCGCCGGGGGACGGATGAACACTGAAGCTTTCTTT.

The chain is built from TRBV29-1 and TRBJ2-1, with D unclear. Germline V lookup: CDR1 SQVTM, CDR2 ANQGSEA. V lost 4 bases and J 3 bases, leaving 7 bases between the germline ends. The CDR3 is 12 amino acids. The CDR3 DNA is TGCAGCGTTGCTAGAAACTACAATGAGCAGTTCTTC. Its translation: CSVARNYNEQFF.

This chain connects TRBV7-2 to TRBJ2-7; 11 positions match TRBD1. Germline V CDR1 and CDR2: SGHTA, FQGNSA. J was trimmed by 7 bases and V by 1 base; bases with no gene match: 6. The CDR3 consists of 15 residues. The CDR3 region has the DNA TGTGCCAGCAGCTTAGGCCCCGGGACAGGGGGAGAGCAGTACTTC. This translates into CASSLGPGTGGEQYF.

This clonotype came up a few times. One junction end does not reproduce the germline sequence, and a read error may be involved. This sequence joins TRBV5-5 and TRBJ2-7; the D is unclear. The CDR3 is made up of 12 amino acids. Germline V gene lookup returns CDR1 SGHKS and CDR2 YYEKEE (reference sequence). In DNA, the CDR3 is TGTGCCGGCAGCCCCCATGGCTACGAGCAGTACTTC. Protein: CAGSPHGYEQYF.

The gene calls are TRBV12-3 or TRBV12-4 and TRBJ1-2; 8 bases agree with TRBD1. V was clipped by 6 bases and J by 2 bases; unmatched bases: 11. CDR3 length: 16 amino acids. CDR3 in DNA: TGTGCCAGCAGCCAGGCCCCAGGGGGCGCGAACTATGGCTACACCTTC. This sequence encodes CASSQAPGGANYGYTF.

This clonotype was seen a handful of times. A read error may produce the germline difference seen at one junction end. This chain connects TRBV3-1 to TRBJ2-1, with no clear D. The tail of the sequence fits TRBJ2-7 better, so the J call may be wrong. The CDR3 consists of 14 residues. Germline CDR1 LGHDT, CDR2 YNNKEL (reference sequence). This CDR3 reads CASNQDYESYEQYF. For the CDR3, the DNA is TGTGCCAGCAACCAAGATTACGAGTCCTACGAGCAGTACTTC.

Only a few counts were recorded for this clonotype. This CDR3 reads CASSIWASGQETQYF. The CDR3 DNA is TGTGCCAGTAGTATTTGGGCTAGCGGACAAGAGACCCAGTACTTC. The rearrangement uses TRBV19 and TRBJ2-5, with 7 positions matching TRBD2. The CDR3 totals 15 residues. The germline CDR1 and CDR2 sequences are LNHDA and SQIVND (reference sequence). Trimming cost V 3 bases and J 2 bases; bases outside gene matches: 6.

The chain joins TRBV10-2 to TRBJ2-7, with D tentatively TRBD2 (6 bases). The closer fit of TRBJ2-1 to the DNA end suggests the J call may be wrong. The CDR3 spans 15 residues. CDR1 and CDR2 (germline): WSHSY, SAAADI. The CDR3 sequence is CASSLWWGVYNEQFF. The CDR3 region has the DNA TGCGCCAGCAGTTTATGGTGGGGGGTTTACAATGAGCAGTTCTTC.

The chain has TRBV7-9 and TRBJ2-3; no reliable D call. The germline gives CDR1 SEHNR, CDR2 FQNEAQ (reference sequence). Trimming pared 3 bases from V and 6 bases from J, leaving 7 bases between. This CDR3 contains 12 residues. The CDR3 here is CASSLLQDTQYF. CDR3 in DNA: TGTGCCAGCAGCTTGCTCCAGGATACGCAGTATTTT.

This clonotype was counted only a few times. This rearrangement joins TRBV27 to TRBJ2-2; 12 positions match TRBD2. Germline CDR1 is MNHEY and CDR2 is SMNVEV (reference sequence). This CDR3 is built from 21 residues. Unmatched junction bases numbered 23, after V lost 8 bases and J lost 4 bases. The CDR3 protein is CASGPRVLLAGGPAVTGELFF. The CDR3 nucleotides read TGTGCCAGCGGACCCAGAGTACTCCTAGCGGGGGGGCCCGCGGTCACCGGGGAGCTGTTTTTT.

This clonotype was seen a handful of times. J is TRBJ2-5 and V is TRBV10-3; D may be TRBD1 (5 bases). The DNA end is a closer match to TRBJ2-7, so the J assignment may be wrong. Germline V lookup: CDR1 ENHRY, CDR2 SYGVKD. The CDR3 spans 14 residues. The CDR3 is CATKKGLDPYEQYF. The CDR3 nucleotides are TGTGCCACCAAAAAGGGGCTTGATCCCTACGAGCAGTACTTC.

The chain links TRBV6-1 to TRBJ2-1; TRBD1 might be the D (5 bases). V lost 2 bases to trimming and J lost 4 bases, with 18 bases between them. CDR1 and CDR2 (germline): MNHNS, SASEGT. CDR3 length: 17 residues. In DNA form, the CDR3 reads TGTGCCAGCAGTGAATACAGCAGGGATGCGTTGTACAATGAGCAGTTCTTC. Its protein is CASSEYSRDALYNEQFF.

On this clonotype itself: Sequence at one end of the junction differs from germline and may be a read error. CDR3 amino acids: CASTQSAAPYEQYF. The CDR3 coding sequence is TGTGCCAGCACCCAATCAGCGGCGCCCTACGAGCAGTACTTC. The chain uses TRBV3-1 and TRBJ2-5; D possibly corresponds to TRBD2 (5 bases). TRBJ2-7 matches the DNA end more closely, so the J call is doubtful. The CDR3 contains 14 residues. Germline CDR1 is LGHDT and CDR2 is YNNKEL (reference sequence).

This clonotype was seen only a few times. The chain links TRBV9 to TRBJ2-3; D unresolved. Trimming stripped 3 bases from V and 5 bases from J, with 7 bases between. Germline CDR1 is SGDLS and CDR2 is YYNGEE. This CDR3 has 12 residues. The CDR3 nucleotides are TGTGCCAGCAGCGGTAAGAGAGATACGCAGTATTTT. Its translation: CASSGKRDTQYF.

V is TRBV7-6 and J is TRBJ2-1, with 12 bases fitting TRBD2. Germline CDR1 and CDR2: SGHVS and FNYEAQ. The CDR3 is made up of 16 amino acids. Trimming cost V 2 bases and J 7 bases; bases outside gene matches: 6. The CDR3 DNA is TGTGCCAGCAGCTTACTAGCGGGAGGGCCGGAAAATGAGCAGTTCTTC. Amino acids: CASSLLAGGPENEQFF.

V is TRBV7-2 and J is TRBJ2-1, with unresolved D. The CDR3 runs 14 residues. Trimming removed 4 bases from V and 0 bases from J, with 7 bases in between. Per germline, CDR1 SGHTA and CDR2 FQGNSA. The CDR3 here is CASSSDVSYNEQFF. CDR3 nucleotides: TGTGCCAGCAGCTCAGACGTCTCCTACAATGAGCAGTTCTTC. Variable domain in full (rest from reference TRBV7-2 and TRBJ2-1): GAGVSQSPSNKVTEKGKDVELRCDPISGHTALYWYRQSLGQGLEFLIYFQGNSAPDKSGLPSDRFSAERTGGSVSTLTIQRTQQEDSAVYLCASSSDVSYNEQFFGPGTRLTVL.

CDR3 amino acids: CASTQTGGSEKLFF. The DNA for the CDR3 is TGTGCCAGTACCCAAACAGGGGGTAGTGAAAAACTGTTTTTT. V is TRBV2 and J is TRBJ1-4, with 8 bases aligning to TRBD1. V shed 9 bases, J shed 7 bases, and the junction held 10 bases outside the gene matches. There are 14 residues in the CDR3. From germline, CDR1 is SNHLY and CDR2 FYNNEI.